Listed below are T cell receptor beta chains from one sample, sequenced in a study of T cell responses to AZD1222 COVID-19 vaccine. The method was immunoSEQ multiplex PCR; TCRdb's version includes in-frame clones alone and lacks a portion of them. This table holds roughly 100,000 clones, about four fifths found once. Sequences were derived from peripheral blood, sampled on day 0 of AZD1222 vaccination. The receptors shown here come from an adult in good health. CDR3s include the opening cysteine and the closing phenylalanine or tryptophan. The order of the fields is D gene, clone size, CDR3 length, J gene, V gene, CDR3 protein, CDR3 DNA. A D gene is named only where the DNA matches it firmly. Rows give clone size only sometimes, using once, few, many, or a class for an expanded clone.

- | - | 16 | TRBJ2-4 | TRBV19 | CASSIRAETGKNIQYF | TGTGCCAGTAGTATTAGGGCGGAGACAGGCAAAAACATTCAGTACTTC
- | - | 17 | TRBJ1-2 | TRBV4-3 | CASSQDRRSFGNYGYTF | TGCGCCAGCAGCCAAGACAGAAGAAGTTTCGGAAACTATGGCTACACCTTC
- | - | 17 | TRBJ1-1 | TRBV21-1 | CASSRSFGTGSNTEAFF | -
- | - | 13 | TRBJ1-5 | TRBV12-3/TRBV12-4 | CASRATPGQPQHF | TGTGCCAGCAGAGCGACCCCTGGACAGCCCCAGCATTTT
TRBD2 | - | 15 | TRBJ2-5 | TRBV29-1 | CSVDVVRPSGETQYF | TGCAGCGTTGATGTGGTGAGGCCTAGCGGAGAGACCCAGTACTTC
- | few | 13 | TRBJ1-4 | TRBV4-3 | CASSQGFGNRLFF | TGCGCCAGCAGCCAAGGTTTCGGGAATCGACTGTTTTTT
- | few | 14 | TRBJ1-2 | TRBV6-5 | CASSYSRRDYGYTF | TGTGCCAGCAGTTACTCGCGCAGGGACTATGGCTACACCTTC
- | - | 14 | TRBJ2-1 | TRBV6-2/TRBV6-3 | CASSYRLEYNEQFF | TGTGCCAGCAGTTACCGACTGGAGTACAATGAGCAGTTCTTC
- | - | 15 | TRBJ2-1 | TRBV6-1 | CASSEDRATYNEQFF | TGTGCCAGCAGTGAAGACAGGGCTACCTACAATGAGCAGTTCTTC
- | - | 14 | TRBJ1-6 | TRBV4-3 | CASSQEMRNSPLHF | TGCGCCAGCAGCCAAGAGATGAGGAATTCACCCCTCCACTTT
TRBD2 | - | 18 | TRBJ2-5 | TRBV7-8 | CASSIGLAGGPLQETQYF | TGTGCCAGCAGCATTGGACTAGCGGGAGGGCCGCTTCAAGAGACCCAGTACTTC
TRBD1 | - | 16 | TRBJ1-5 | TRBV19 | CASSIHPQGANQPQHF | TGTGCCAGTAGTATTCACCCGCAGGGGGCGAATCAGCCCCAGCATTTT
- | once | 13 | TRBJ2-5 | TRBV28 | CASIFTATGTQYF | TGTGCCAGCATCTTCACCGCCACCGGGACCCAGTACTTC
TRBD1 | few | 16 | TRBJ1-2 | TRBV27 | CASSSSGTGRGGGYTF | TGTGCCAGCAGTTCCTCCGGGACAGGCCGGGGAGGAGGCTACACCTTC
- | - | 14 | TRBJ1-1 | TRBV6-6 | CASSYGAKEFEAFF | TGTGCCAGCAGCTACGGGGCCAAGGAGTTTGAGGCTTTCTTT
TRBD2 | - | 14 | TRBJ2-5 | TRBV5-1 | CASSFSGATGGYHF | TGCGCCAGCAGCTTTAGCGGGGCGACGGGCGGATACCACTTC
- | - | 16 | TRBJ2-7 | TRBV18 | CASSPPVTDGKAEQYF | TGTGCCAGCTCACCACCGGTGACCGACGGCAAGGCCGAGCAGTACTTC
TRBD2 | once | 13 | TRBJ2-7 | TRBV7-2 | CASSPGRGLEQYF | TGTGCCAGCAGCCCAGGGAGGGGTCTCGAGCAGTACTTC
- | - | 17 | TRBJ1-6 | TRBV30 | CAWSVAGASSYNSPLHF | TGTGCCTGGAGTGTTGCAGGGGCGAGCTCCTATAATTCACCCCTCCACTTT
- | few | 14 | TRBJ2-7 | TRBV5-3 | CARTYAGSSYEQYF | TGTGCCAGAACGTACGCAGGGTCATCCTACGAGCAGTACTTC
TRBD2 | - | 14 | TRBJ2-1 | TRBV6-2/TRBV6-3 | CASSGLGSYNEQFF | TGTGCCAGCAGTGGACTAGGCTCCTACAATGAGCAGTTCTTC
- | - | 14 | TRBJ2-1 | TRBV4-3 | CASSHQGFYNEQFF | TGCGCCAGCAGCCACCAGGGATTCTACAATGAGCAGTTCTTC
- | - | 12 | TRBJ2-3 | TRBV10-1 | CASNNRDGTQYF | TGCGCCAGCAACAACAGGGACGGTACGCAGTATTTT
- | - | 15 | TRBJ2-3 | TRBV9 | CASSVDLGSTDTQYF | TGTGCCAGCAGCGTAGATCTGGGGTCGACAGATACGCAGTATTTT
- | once | 14 | TRBJ1-4 | TRBV30 | CACQVSTTNEKLFF | TGTGCCTGTCAGGTCTCGACAACTAATGAAAAACTGTTTTTT
TRBD1 | few | 15 | TRBJ2-2 | TRBV18 | CATAPQGESYGELFF | TGTGCCACCGCCCCTCAGGGGGAGAGTTACGGGGAGCTGTTTTTT
TRBD1 | - | 14 | TRBJ1-4 | TRBV19 | CASTLGQGFEKLFF | TGTGCCAGTACCTTAGGACAGGGATTTGAAAAACTGTTTTTT
TRBD1 | - | 13 | TRBJ2-3 | TRBV19 | CASGGQGGKTQYF | TGTGCCAGTGGTGGACAGGGAGGCAAAACGCAGTATTTT
- | - | 15 | TRBJ2-1 | TRBV7-3 | CASSLVGSSYNEQFF | TGTGCCAGCAGCTTAGTTGGGAGCTCCTACAATGAGCAGTTCTTC
- | - | 14 | TRBJ2-2 | TRBV7-2 | CASSQASGTGELFF | TGTGCCAGCAGCCAAGCCAGCGGGACCGGGGAGCTGTTTTTT
- | - | 13 | TRBJ1-2 | TRBV19 | CASSIMLAVGYTF | TGTGCCAGTAGTATTATGTTGGCCGTTGGCTACACCTTC
- | - | 14 | TRBJ1-1 | TRBV4-1 | CASSFPTGNTEAFF | TGCGCCAGCAGCTTCCCAACAGGGAACACTGAAGCTTTCTTT
TRBD1 | - | 19 | TRBJ1-4 | TRBV15 | CATSRAIGTGAATNEKLFF | TGTGCCACCAGCAGAGCGATCGGGACAGGGGCTGCAACTAATGAAAAACTGTTTTTT
TRBD1 | - | 14 | TRBJ2-2 | TRBV6-5 | CASSPGTGTGELFF | TGTGCCAGCAGTCCCGGGACAGGGACCGGGGAGCTGTTTTTT
- | - | 15 | TRBJ1-3 | TRBV2 | CASSEQGAGRNTIYF | TGTGCCAGCAGTGAACAAGGGGCCGGGAGAAACACCATATATTTT
- | - | 13 | TRBJ2-1 | TRBV19 | CASSSSSWNEQFF | TGTGCCAGTAGTTCAAGCAGCTGGAATGAGCAGTTCTTC
- | - | 12 | TRBJ2-3 | TRBV4-2 | CASSPHTDTQYF | TGTGCCAGCAGCCCCCACACAGATACGCAGTATTTT